This T cell receptor (beta chain) was obtained from a study of shared clonotypes between healthy human individuals. Of note for this clone: Its antigen is not identified.

Germline lookup yields CDR1 SGHRS and CDR2 YFSETQ. The CDR3 sequence is 14 residues long. V was clipped by 5 bases and J by 0 bases, with 9 bases between them. Profiled with immunoSEQ multiplex PCR; TCRdb holds only in-frame clones, not every one. This repertoire shows approximately 1.5 million clones, around 98% found once; its top ten account for roughly 0.45%. Study-level findings and limits: Rarefaction exposed incomplete sorted-subset sequencing despite large depth.

The chain combines TRBV5-1 with TRBJ1-5; D is unclear. This sequence was found in a man aged 25 to 45 in good health. The sequenced sample consisted of naive CD4+ T cells sorted from blood. Specified subset: CD45RA+ positively selected. CDR3 nucleotide sequence: TGCGCCAGCAGTTCCACACCTAGCAATCAGCCCCAGCATTTT. It encodes CASSSTPSNQPQHF.